The rows below give T cell receptor beta chains drawn from one sample of a study of T cell responses to AZD1222 COVID-19 vaccine. Assay used: immunoSEQ multiplex PCR; TCRdb lists only in-frame clones, some missing. The sample has about 67,000 clones, roughly 80% seen once. This sample comprised peripheral blood, obtained 28 days after the second AZD1222 dose. Receptor source: an adult who received the AZD1222 COVID-19 vaccine. CDR3s include the opening cysteine and the closing phenylalanine or tryptophan. A D gene is named only where the DNA matches it firmly. Clone size is not always given. Where it is, it says once, few, many or a class for expanded clones.

clone size | J gene | V gene | D gene | CDR3 DNA | CDR3 protein
. | TRBJ2-7 | TRBV9 | . | TGTGCCAGCAGCGGGCTATACGCCGAGCAGTACTTC | CASSGLYAEQYF
. | TRBJ2-3 | TRBV28 | TRBD2 | TGTGCCAGCACTAGCGGGGGGGCCTCAGATACGCAGTATTTT | CASTSGGASDTQYF
. | TRBJ2-3 | TRBV7-2 | . | TGTGCCAGCAGCTTAGTAGGAGGGGGTGATGCAGATACGCAGTATTTT | CASSLVGGGDADTQYF
. | TRBJ1-1 | TRBV11-3 | . | TGTGCCAGCAGCCCCCAGGGCCGGAACACTGAAGCTTTCTTT | CASSPQGRNTEAFF
. | TRBJ2-5 | TRBV9 | TRBD2 | TGTGCCAGCAGCGTAGATAGCGGGGGGGCCGGAGAGACCCAGTACTTC | CASSVDSGGAGETQYF
once | TRBJ2-5 | TRBV5-4 | TRBD2 | TGTGCCAGCAGTCTCGGTGGACTAGCGGAGGGGGAGACCCAGTACTTC | CASSLGGLAEGETQYF
. | TRBJ1-2 | TRBV28 | . | TGTGCCAGCAGTCCAAGGGGGGCGGCGGGCTATGGCTACACCTTC | CASSPRGAAGYGYTF
few | TRBJ2-7 | TRBV5-1 | . | TGCGCCAGCAGCTTGGACAGTAACATAATCTACGAGCAGTACTTC | CASSLDSNIIYEQYF
. | TRBJ2-7 | TRBV19 | . | TGTGCCAGTAGTATGGCGGGATACAGGGAACTAGGCTACGAGCAGTACTTC | CASSMAGYRELGYEQYF
once | TRBJ2-5 | TRBV4-1 | TRBD2 | TGCGCCAGCAGAGGACTAGCGGGGTCAATGGCCCAGTACTTC | CASRGLAGSMAQYF
. | TRBJ1-2 | TRBV2 | TRBD1 | TGTGCCAGTAGACAGGGGGCGTCGGACTATGGCTACACCTTC | CASRQGASDYGYTF
. | TRBJ1-2 | TRBV5-1 | . | TGCGCCAGCAGCTACGTCGGAACCGGGGCCTTCTATGGCTACACCTTC | CASSYVGTGAFYGYTF
. | TRBJ2-1 | TRBV4-1 | . | TGCGCCAGCAGCCAAGATGAGGAGGTTTACAATGAGCAGTTCTTC | CASSQDEEVYNEQFF
. | TRBJ1-2 | TRBV3-1/TRBV3-2 | . | TGTGCCAGCAGCCAAGTGGGGGCGGAATACTATGGCTACACCTTC | CASSQVGAEYYGYTF
. | TRBJ2-5 | TRBV4-1 | . | TGCGCCAGCAGCCAAGATCCCAAAGAGACCCAGTACTTC | CASSQDPKETQYF
. | TRBJ1-2 | TRBV18 | . | TGTGCCAGCTCACCACCCGAAGGGAGAACCTATGGCTACACCTTC | CASSPPEGRTYGYTF
. | TRBJ1-2 | TRBV28 | . | TGTGCCAGCATGGTAGTGGATGGCTACACCTTC | CASMVVDGYTF